These 21 T cell receptor beta chains originate from one sample sequenced in a study of shared clonotypes between healthy human individuals. The protocol was immunoSEQ multiplex PCR, while the TCRdb copy is restricted to in-frame clones and leaves out a portion. The sample holds millions of clones; approximately 95% are singletons and the top ten take 0.39%. The sample comprised naive CD4+ T cells from PBMCs. Subset: CD45RA+ positively selected. Every receptor here comes from a man younger than 30 in good health. Some clones in this sample may be carry-over from other donors' samples.

The V and J genes are TRBV7-2 and TRBJ1-3; D is ambiguous. Trimming took off 0 bases at V and 0 bases at J, with 9 bases between the two ends. Germline V gives CDR1 SGHTA, CDR2 FQGNSA. The CDR3 runs 16 residues. The CDR3 reads CASSLAPQLSGNTIYF. The CDR3, as DNA: TGTGCCAGCAGCTTAGCTCCGCAACTCTCTGGAAACACCATATATTTT.

The rearrangement links TRBV27 to TRBJ2-3; 8 positions match TRBD2. In germline, CDR1 is MNHEY, CDR2 SMNVEV (reference sequence). The length of the CDR3 is 16 residues. Unmatched junction bases numbered 7, after V lost 4 bases and J lost 1 base. Written as DNA, the CDR3 is TGTGCCAGCAGTTCCCTACTAGCGGCGCGCACAGATACGCAGTATTTT. Encoded protein: CASSSLLAARTDTQYF.

This clone was found once. The rearrangement joins TRBV18 to TRBJ2-3; D is undetermined. This CDR3 has 16 residues. From germline, CDR1 is KGHSH and CDR2 LQKENI. V lost 6 bases and J 0 bases, leaving 16 bases between the germline ends. This CDR3 is CASSNYARASTDTQYF. The DNA for the CDR3 is TGTGCCAGCTCCAACTACGCCCGAGCTAGCACAGATACGCAGTATTTT. Full variable domain (rest looked up from reference TRBV18 and TRBJ2-3): NAGVMQNPRHLVRRRGQEARLRCSPMKGHSHVYWYRQLPEEGLKFMVYLQKENIIDESGMPKERFSAEFPKEGPSILRIQQVVRGDSAAYFCASSNYARASTDTQYFGPGTRLTVL.

This clone was picked up a small number of times. CDR3 residues: CASSPMGGGDGYTF. The CDR3 DNA reads TGTGCCAGCAGCCCCATGGGGGGAGGCGATGGCTACACCTTC. The chain couples TRBV11-2 to TRBJ1-2; D is perhaps TRBD1 (5 bases). Germline V gives CDR1 SGHAT, CDR2 FQNNGV. Trimming cost V 5 bases and J 6 bases, with 16 bases left between them. The CDR3 consists of 14 residues. The full variable domain, in which reference TRBV11-2 and TRBJ1-2 provide the parts outside the CDR3, is EAGVAQSPRYKIIEKRQSVAFWCNPISGHATLYWYQQILGQGPKLLIQFQNNGVVDDSQLPKDRFSAERLKGVDSTLKIQPAKLEDSAVYLCASSPMGGGDGYTFGSGTRLTVV.

The rearrangement uses TRBV9 and TRBJ2-2; D gene ambiguous. CDR3 size: 13 residues. Germline CDR1 is SGDLS and CDR2 is YYNGEE. Trimming took 0 bases from V and 7 from J, leaving 7 bases between them. The CDR3 DNA is TGTGCCAGCAGCGTAGTTGGATTCGGGGAGCTGTTTTTT. As protein: CASSVVGFGELFF. Complete variable domain (other parts from reference TRBV9 and TRBJ2-2): DSGVTQTPKHLITATGQRVTLRCSPRSGDLSVYWYQQSLDQGLQFLIQYYNGEERAKGNILERFSAQQFPDLHSELNLSSLELGDSALYFCASSVVGFGELFFGEGSRLTVL.

This chain links TRBV2 with TRBJ2-7; no clear D gene. Germline-derived CDR1 and CDR2 are SNHLY and FYNNEI. V shed 8 bases and J shed 3 bases, with 8 bases lying between them. This CDR3 has 11 amino acids. In DNA, the CDR3 is TGTGCCAGCGCATTCGGCTACGAGCAGTACTTC. Translating gives CASAFGYEQYF.

This rearrangement joins TRBV27 to TRBJ2-3; the match to TRBD2 covers 9 bases. Germline lookup yields CDR1 MNHEY and CDR2 SMNVEV (reference sequence). The CDR3 is made up of 15 amino acids. V shed 8 bases and J 1 base; nucleotides not matched to a gene: 7. DNA of the CDR3: TGTGCCAGCTGGCGGGAGGGTCGGGGCACAGATACGCAGTATTTT. As protein: CASWREGRGTDTQYF.

The rearrangement uses TRBV30 and TRBJ2-3, with a tentative D call TRBD2 (5 bases). With 2 bases removed from V and 1 base from J, the gap between germline ends came to 10 bases. The CDR3 has 14 amino acids. Germline V gives CDR1 GTSNPN, CDR2 SVGIG (reference sequence). The CDR3 protein is CAWSPWTGTDTQYF. The DNA of the CDR3 is TGTGCCTGGAGTCCATGGACTGGCACAGATACGCAGTATTTT. Looking up the rest from reference TRBV30 and TRBJ2-3 gives the full variable domain: SQTIHQWPATLVQPVGSPLSLECTVEGTSNPNLYWYRQAAGRGLQLLFYSVGIGQISSEVPQNLSASRPQDRQFILSSKKLLLSDSGFYLCAWSPWTGTDTQYFGPGTRLTVL.

To note about this clone: Within the sample, other DNA sequences also encode this same CDR3. V gene TRBV18 combines with J gene TRBJ2-7; D remains unclear. The CDR3 spans 12 residues. Germline CDR1 KGHSH, CDR2 LQKENI. Trimming left V 3 bases short and J 0 bases short, with 3 bases between. The CDR3 sequence: CASSPLSYEQYF. Written as DNA, the CDR3 is TGTGCCAGCTCACCTCTCTCCTACGAGCAGTACTTC.

The CDR3 reads CASSPTGFGDTQYF. DNA for the CDR3: TGTGCCAGCAGTCCCACCGGGTTCGGGGATACGCAGTATTTT. J is TRBJ2-3 and V is TRBV27; D is unresolved. Germline V gives CDR1 MNHEY, CDR2 SMNVEV (reference sequence). V lost 5 bases and J lost 6, with 15 bases in between. CDR3 size: 14 residues.

The V call is TRBV6-1, the J call TRBJ2-7; D remains unclear. Trimming removed 9 bases from V and 6 bases from J, with 15 bases in between. In germline, CDR1 is MNHNS, CDR2 SASEGT. The CDR3 has 12 residues. The CDR3 DNA follows: TGTGCCAGTGCCTCCCGGGCGTTCGAGCAGTACTTC. This codes for CASASRAFEQYF.

V usage is TRBV7-2 and J usage is TRBJ2-3; TRBD2 aligns across 8 bases. The CDR3 runs 15 residues. The germline V gene encodes CDR1 SGHTA and CDR2 FQGNSA. V shed 7 bases and J 2 bases; nucleotides not matched to a gene: 8. The CDR3 nucleotides read TGTGCCAGCAACCCCGGGGGGGGGTACACAGATACGCAGTATTTT. It translates to CASNPGGGYTDTQYF.

Remarks on this clone: The same CDR3 arises from other DNA sequences in this sample as well. The chain couples TRBV5-1 to TRBJ2-7; 10 nucleotides align to TRBD2. Germline V lookup: CDR1 SGHRS, CDR2 YFSETQ. V shed 4 bases, J shed 4 bases, and the junction held 5 bases outside the gene matches. This CDR3 region has 14 residues. Here the CDR3 DNA reads TGCGCCAGCAGCCCGACTAGCGGGCCTTACGAGCAGTACTTC. As protein: CASSPTSGPYEQYF.

The chain combines TRBV11-2 with TRBJ2-7, with D perhaps being TRBD1 or TRBD2 (5 bases each). There are 13 residues in the CDR3. The V and J ends lost 0 bases and 5 bases respectively, with 8 bases between them. Per the germline V gene, CDR1 is SGHAT and CDR2 is FQNNGV. CDR3 region: CASSLDRGHEQYF. CDR3 bases: TGTGCCAGCAGCTTAGATCGGGGACACGAGCAGTACTTC.

On this clone: The sample carries other DNA sequences with the same CDR3. V is TRBV5-1 and J is TRBJ1-3; D not resolved. Germline values: CDR1 SGHRS, CDR2 YFSETQ. V was shortened by 4 bases and J by 0 bases, with 11 bases between the two germline ends. This CDR3 region has 15 residues. Here the CDR3 DNA reads TGCGCCAGCAGCATCGACGGATTCTCTGGAAACACCATATATTTT. It codes for CASSIDGFSGNTIYF.

The chain links TRBV4-1 to TRBJ1-2; D possibly corresponds to TRBD1 (5 bases). Trimming pared 0 bases from V and 10 bases from J, leaving 12 bases between. From germline, CDR1 is MGHRA and CDR2 YSYEKL. The CDR3 has 13 residues. The CDR3 DNA reads as TGCGCCAGCAGCCAAGATGTTGGCAGGGCCTACACCTTC. This codes for CASSQDVGRAYTF.

The chain employs TRBV18 and TRBJ1-2, with D possibly TRBD1 on 5 matching bases. Trimming removed 6 bases at V and 2 bases at J, with 13 bases between. This CDR3 spans 14 amino acids. Germline V gene data show CDR1 as KGHSH and CDR2 as LQKENI. The CDR3 DNA is TGTGCCAGCTCGCACCCGGGACTCAACTATGGCTACACCTTC. This translates into CASSHPGLNYGYTF.

The rearrangement uses TRBV5-4 and TRBJ1-4; tentatively, D is TRBD1 (5 bases). The CDR3 runs to 15 residues. The germline gives CDR1 SGHNT, CDR2 YYREEE (reference sequence). V lost 4 bases, J lost 4 bases, and 14 bases lay in between. In DNA, the CDR3 is TGTGCCAGCAGCCCCGCTCGGGACGGTAATGAAAAACTGTTTTTT. The encoded protein is CASSPARDGNEKLFF.

V usage is TRBV29-1 and J usage is TRBJ1-2, with 12 bases fitting TRBD1. The trim removed 3 bases at V and 7 bases at J, leaving 12 bases unmatched. Looked up from germline, CDR1 is SQVTM and CDR2 is ANQGSEA. The CDR3 runs 16 residues. The CDR3 is CSVDPGGTGGRRGYTF. CDR3 nucleotide sequence: TGCAGCGTTGACCCGGGTGGGACAGGGGGCCGTCGTGGCTACACCTTC.

This chain uses TRBV30 with TRBJ1-5, with D unresolved. The V gene's germline CDR1 is GTSNPN and CDR2 SVGIG (reference sequence). V was cut by 5 bases and J by 0 bases, with 8 bases left in between. CDR3 size: 13 residues. The CDR3 loop is CAWRSLSNQPQHF. Written as DNA, the CDR3 is TGTGCCTGGCGATCCCTTAGCAATCAGCCCCAGCATTTT.

The chain combines TRBV6-6 with TRBJ2-3; the D is unclear. CDR1 MNHNY and CDR2 SVGAGI come from the germline V gene (reference sequence). V lost 5 bases, J lost 0 bases, and 12 bases lay in between. This CDR3 has 15 residues. This CDR3 is CASSAPRPSTDTQYF. The DNA for the CDR3 is TGTGCCAGCAGTGCCCCCAGGCCCAGCACAGATACGCAGTATTTT.